One and the same sample provided the 26 T cell receptor beta chains below, sequenced in a study of blood T cell repertoires in COVID-19. Generated by immunoSEQ multiplex PCR, the TCRdb table keeps only in-frame clones and is missing some. The top ten hold roughly a sixth of the sample, which has roughly 200,000 clones, 70% to 90% seen once. Sequenced: peripheral blood. The receptor set was obtained from a middle-aged man with COVID-19, enrolled during active disease.

The CDR3 here is CASSLSRDYEQYF. As DNA, the CDR3 is TGTGCCAGCAGTTTATCGAGGGATTACGAGCAGTACTTC. V usage is TRBV27 and J usage is TRBJ2-7; maybe TRBD2 (5 bases). Germline values: CDR1 MNHEY, CDR2 SMNVEV (reference sequence). This CDR3 contains 13 residues. V was cut by 0 bases and J by 4 bases, with 7 bases left in between.

The chain couples TRBV6-5 to TRBJ2-7; TRBD1 matches at 8 bases. The germline CDR1 and CDR2 sequences are MNHEY and SVGAGI. This CDR3 is 12 amino acids long. Germline trimming cut 8 bases from V and 2 bases from J; bases unmatched to any gene: 2. The CDR3 region is CASQTGAYEQYF. The CDR3 DNA reads TGTGCCAGCCAGACAGGGGCCTACGAGCAGTACTTC.

V gene TRBV28 combines with J gene TRBJ2-3; 9 positions agree with TRBD1. Germline trimming cut 4 bases from V and 0 bases from J; bases unmatched to any gene: 5. The CDR3 is 16 residues long. The germline CDR1 and CDR2 sequences are MDHEN and SYDVKM. CDR3 residues: CASSSTGTGSTDTQYF. CDR3 in DNA: TGTGCCAGCAGTTCCACAGGGACAGGGAGCACAGATACGCAGTATTTT.

This chain joins TRBV13 and TRBJ1-1, with TRBD1 identical over 9 bases. With V trimmed by 1 base and J by 1 base, 7 bases remained unmatched. In germline, CDR1 is PRHDT, CDR2 FYEKMQ (reference sequence). The CDR3 consists of 17 residues. CDR3 protein: CASSLAGTGSWNTEAFF. DNA for the CDR3: TGTGCCAGCAGCTTAGCCGGGACAGGGTCTTGGAACACTGAAGCTTTCTTT.

The rearrangement links TRBV30 to TRBJ1-6; D gene ambiguous. This CDR3 is built from 13 residues. The V end lost 4 bases, the J end lost 4 bases, and 8 bases lay between the germline ends. The germline V gene has CDR1 GTSNPN and CDR2 SVGIG (reference sequence). DNA for the CDR3: TGTGCCTGGAAAACAGTGTATAATTCACCCCTCCACTTT. Translation: CAWKTVYNSPLHF.

The chain joins TRBV3-1 (or the pseudogene TRBV3-2) to TRBJ2-3, with 9 bases aligning to TRBD2. J gave up 1 base and V 2 bases, and 4 bases lay outside the gene matches. Germline V gives CDR1 LGHDT, CDR2 YNNKEL (reference sequence). The CDR3 consists of 16 residues. DNA of the CDR3: TGTGCCAGCAGCCAACGCAGACTAGCGGGCACAGATACGCAGTATTTT. Protein product: CASSQRRLAGTDTQYF.

J is TRBJ2-7 and V is TRBV12-3 or TRBV12-4, with a tentative D call TRBD1 (5 bases). V dropped 1 base and J dropped 7 bases, with 11 bases sitting between them. The CDR3 is made up of 13 amino acids. CDR3 amino acids: CASSLDAREEQYF. CDR3 coding DNA: TGTGCCAGCAGTTTAGATGCCAGGGAAGAGCAGTACTTC.

This chain uses TRBV5-4 with TRBJ2-7; TRBD1 agrees at 9 bases. The V and J ends lost 3 bases and 9 bases, in that order; junction bases with no gene match: 7. From germline, CDR1 is SGHNT and CDR2 YYREEE (reference sequence). The length of the CDR3 is 13 residues. CDR3: CASSSTGGILQYF. Here the CDR3 DNA reads TGTGCCAGCAGCTCTACAGGGGGCATATTGCAGTACTTC.

The chain combines TRBV2 with TRBJ1-2; D may be TRBD1 (5 bases). Looked up from germline, CDR1 is SNHLY and CDR2 is FYNNEI. The germline V and J ends were trimmed by 0 bases and 2 bases, with 16 bases remaining between them. This CDR3 has 17 residues. The CDR3 DNA reads as TGTGCCAGCAGTGAAGCGGTAACAGGCGCGGGAAACTATGGCTACACCTTC. Its translation is CASSEAVTGAGNYGYTF.

This sequence joins TRBV25-1 and TRBJ2-1; 10 nucleotides align to TRBD2. This CDR3 contains 15 residues. Germline V CDR1 and CDR2: MGHDK, SYGVNS. V shed 1 base, J shed 5 bases, and the junction held 2 bases outside the gene matches. The CDR3 region is CASSESTSGDNEQFF. CDR3 sequence (DNA): TGTGCCAGCAGTGAATCAACTAGCGGGGACAATGAGCAGTTCTTC.

V gene TRBV9 combines with J gene TRBJ2-4; 11 bases are shared with TRBD2. The CDR3 runs to 15 residues. V shed 4 bases, J shed 7 bases, and the junction held 7 bases outside the gene matches. Germline CDR1 and CDR2: SGDLS and YYNGEE. Written as DNA, the CDR3 is TGTGCCAGCAGCTCAGTAGCGGGAGGGCCGAACATTCAGTACTTC. It encodes CASSSVAGGPNIQYF.

The rearrangement uses TRBV20-1 and TRBJ2-7, with D possibly matching TRBD1 (6 bases). In germline, CDR1 is DFQATT, CDR2 SNEGSKA (reference sequence). The ends were cut back, 3 bases at V and 6 bases at J, with 9 bases in the middle. The CDR3 is 11 amino acids. CDR3 sequence: CSARGQGEQYF. The CDR3 nucleotides are TGCAGTGCTAGGGGACAAGGCGAGCAGTACTTC.

This chain uses TRBV19 with TRBJ1-2; D is possibly TRBD1 (5 bases). V was cut by 7 bases and J by 1 base, with 16 bases left in between. The germline CDR1 and CDR2 sequences are LNHDA and SQIVND (reference sequence). The CDR3 is 15 residues long. CDR3 in amino acids: CASNLGAGRNYGYTF. CDR3 DNA: TGTGCCAGTAACTTGGGCGCAGGGCGTAACTATGGCTACACCTTC.

This rearrangement joins TRBV9 to TRBJ2-2, with D perhaps TRBD1 (7 bases). The CDR3 contains 16 residues. Germline lookup yields CDR1 SGDLS and CDR2 YYNGEE. Trimming pared 4 bases from V and 9 bases from J, leaving 22 bases between. This chain's CDR3 is CASSTTGQVGGRELFF. In DNA, the CDR3 is TGTGCCAGCAGCACAACAGGACAGGTCGGGGGTCGGGAGCTGTTTTTT. Supplemented by reference TRBV9 and TRBJ2-2, the full variable domain reads DSGVTQTPKHLITATGQRVTLRCSPRSGDLSVYWYQQSLDQGLQFLIQYYNGEERAKGNILERFSAQQFPDLHSELNLSSLELGDSALYFCASSTTGQVGGRELFFGEGSRLTVL.

In this sample, this clone turned up once. This chain links TRBV3-1 (or the pseudogene TRBV3-2) with TRBJ2-7, with 7 bases lining up with TRBD1. Germline CDR1 is LGHDT and CDR2 is YNNKEL (reference sequence). Germline trimming cut 1 base from V and 6 bases from J; bases unmatched to any gene: 3. The length of the CDR3 is 13 residues. The CDR3 DNA follows: TGTGCCAGCAGCCAAGGGACAGGAGGCGAGCAGTACTTC. Translation: CASSQGTGGEQYF.

The gene calls are TRBV10-3 and TRBJ2-3; 10 nucleotides line up with TRBD2. The V segment lost 4 bases and the J segment 10 bases; nucleotides outside the gene matches: 14. Germline V lookup: CDR1 ENHRY, CDR2 SYGVKD. This CDR3 is 16 amino acids long. The CDR3: CAISVEAGGPRGSQYF. The DNA of the CDR3 is TGTGCCATCAGTGTTGAAGCGGGGGGGCCCCGGGGATCGCAGTATTTT.

The chain employs TRBV2 and TRBJ2-7; 7 positions agree with TRBD1. The germline V gene has CDR1 SNHLY and CDR2 FYNNEI. V was clipped by 3 bases and J by 12 bases; unmatched bases: 8. The CDR3 runs to 12 residues. The CDR3 spells CASSEDRRSSYF. Here the CDR3 DNA reads TGTGCCAGCAGTGAGGACAGGCGAAGTTCGTACTTC.

V and J are TRBV6-5 and TRBJ2-3, with D possibly called TRBD1 or TRBD2 (5 bases each). V was shortened by 10 bases and J by 5 bases, with 10 bases between the two germline ends. The CDR3 extends over 11 amino acids. Germline V gene lookup returns CDR1 MNHEY and CDR2 SVGAGI. CDR3 sequence (DNA): TGTGCCACCAGAGGGGTAGATACGCAGTATTTT. Protein sequence: CATRGVDTQYF.

This clone was found a few times. The J gene is TRBJ2-1, the V gene TRBV6-5; D is possibly TRBD1 (5 bases). The CDR3 sequence is 15 residues long. Germline V gives CDR1 MNHEY, CDR2 SVGAGI. Trimming pared 7 bases from V and 1 base from J, leaving 14 bases between. Here the CDR3 reads CASIPRGKSYNEQFF. The CDR3 DNA sequence: TGTGCCAGCATACCAAGGGGTAAGTCCTACAATGAGCAGTTCTTC.

V and J are TRBV10-3 and TRBJ2-1; TRBD1 matches at 11 bases. The V gene end was trimmed by 7 bases and the J gene end by 4 bases; junction bases not matched to a gene: 6. Germline CDR1 ENHRY, CDR2 SYGVKD. CDR3 length equals 15 residues. CDR3 protein: CAIKRGQGGYNEQFF. The CDR3 DNA follows: TGTGCCATCAAACGGGGACAGGGGGGTTACAATGAGCAGTTCTTC.

This clone was counted a single time. The V call is TRBV2, the J call TRBJ1-4, with TRBD1 matching over 9 bases. This CDR3 contains 18 residues. V gave up 6 bases and J gave up 7 bases; unmatched junction bases: 18. Germline CDR1 is SNHLY and CDR2 is FYNNEI. The CDR3 is CASSERGVIGTGSEKLFF. The DNA for the CDR3 is TGTGCCAGCAGCGAAAGGGGAGTTATCGGGACAGGGAGTGAAAAACTGTTTTTT.

The chain uses TRBV7-9 and TRBJ1-2; no clear D. This CDR3 is built from 13 residues. The germline CDR1 and CDR2 sequences are SEHNR and FQNEAQ (reference sequence). Trimming stripped 1 base from V and 13 bases from J, with 16 bases between. Here the CDR3 DNA reads TGTGCCAGCAGCTTAGGGGAGAGGCAAAACCCCACCTTC. As protein: CASSLGERQNPTF. Based on the CDR3 plus reference TRBV7-9 and TRBJ1-2, the full variable domain is DTGVSQNPRHKITKRGQNVTFRCDPISEHNRLYWYRQTLGQGPEFLTYFQNEAQLEKSRLLSDRFSAERPKGSFSTLEIQRTEQGDSAMYLCASSLGERQNPTFGSGTRLTVV.

The gene calls are TRBV5-1 and TRBJ1-2; D uncertain. Germline lookup yields CDR1 SGHRS and CDR2 YFSETQ. The CDR3 covers 12 residues. V was clipped by 4 bases and J by 4 bases, with 8 bases between them. The chain's CDR3 is CASSREGYGYTF. CDR3 DNA sequence: TGCGCCAGCAGCCGGGAGGGCTATGGCTACACCTTC.

This chain connects TRBV13 to TRBJ2-1; D not resolved. The CDR3 consists of 12 residues. Trimming stripped 6 bases from V and 5 bases from J, with 8 bases between. In germline, CDR1 is PRHDT, CDR2 FYEKMQ (reference sequence). CDR3 coding DNA: TGTGCCAGCAGGGGCCGGAACAATGAGCAGTTCTTC. This codes for CASRGRNNEQFF.

The chain recombines TRBV9 with TRBJ2-2; TRBD2 agrees at 7 bases. Germline CDR1 reads SGDLS; CDR2 reads YYNGEE. The CDR3 has 16 amino acids. The J segment lost 4 bases and the V segment lost 0 bases, leaving 6 bases of the junction unmatched. CDR3 amino acids: CASSVEAGAGTGELFF. The CDR3 coding sequence is TGTGCCAGCAGCGTAGAGGCGGGAGCTGGCACCGGGGAGCTGTTTTTT.

In its sample, this clone was seen once. V gene TRBV4-3 combines with J gene TRBJ1-1; tentatively, D is TRBD1 (5 bases). Germline CDR1 reads LGHNA; CDR2 reads YSLEER. This CDR3 has 15 residues. Trimming left V 1 base short and J 1 base short, with 10 bases between. The CDR3 nucleotides read TGCGCCAGCAGCCAAGGCCCGCAGGGGAACACTGAAGCTTTCTTT. Amino acid sequence: CASSQGPQGNTEAFF.